The 25 T cell receptor beta chains below were found in one sample sequenced in a study of T cell responses to AZD1222 COVID-19 vaccine. Generated by immunoSEQ multiplex PCR, the TCRdb table keeps only in-frame clones and is missing some. The data contain about 140,000 clones, around 92% of them singletons. The specimen comprised peripheral blood, sampled on day 0 of AZD1222 vaccination. The receptors originated from an adult in good health.

The chain links TRBV7-8 to TRBJ2-5; tentatively, D is TRBD2 (6 bases). This CDR3 spans 17 amino acids. V lost 6 bases to trimming and J lost 5 bases, with 25 bases between them. Germline assignment: CDR1 SGHVS and CDR2 FQNEAQ. Written as DNA, the CDR3 is TGTGCCAGCAGTTCCCTCGGACGAGCGGGTGGGAGGGAGACCCAGTACTTC. This encodes CASSSLGRAGGRETQYF.

This chain joins TRBV6-5 and TRBJ2-3, with TRBD2 matching over 9 bases. CDR3 length: 14 residues. V lost 7 bases, J lost 2 bases, and 4 bases stayed unmatched. CDR1 is MNHEY, CDR2 SVGAGI, per germline. CDR3 DNA sequence: TGTGCCAGCACGCGGGGGGGACCCACAGATACGCAGTATTTT. This codes for CASTRGGPTDTQYF.

The J gene is TRBJ1-3, the V gene TRBV19; D might be TRBD1 (5 bases). CDR1 LNHDA and CDR2 SQIVND come from the germline V gene (reference sequence). V gave up 1 base and J gave up 0 bases, with 10 bases separating them. The CDR3 extends over 16 amino acids. Here the CDR3 DNA reads TGTGCCAGTAGTATAGTGATCGGGGGCTCTGGAAACACCATATATTTT. As protein: CASSIVIGGSGNTIYF.

This rearrangement joins TRBV27 to TRBJ2-7; possibly TRBD1 for D (5 bases). The germline V and J ends were trimmed by 5 bases and 3 bases, with 14 bases remaining between them. Germline CDR1 reads MNHEY; CDR2 reads SMNVEV (reference sequence). The CDR3 sequence is 14 residues long. The CDR3 spells CASSGWGNHYEQYF. The CDR3 DNA sequence: TGTGCCAGCAGTGGCTGGGGCAATCACTACGAGCAGTACTTC.

V is TRBV5-6 and J is TRBJ2-1; TRBD2 matches 14 bases. With 1 base clipped from V and 11 bases from J, the junction kept 5 bases outside the gene matches. The CDR3 is made up of 15 amino acids. Germline lookup yields CDR1 SGHDT and CDR2 YYEEEE. CDR3 amino acids: CASSLYGTSGGKQFF. DNA of the CDR3: TGTGCCAGCAGCTTGTATGGGACTAGCGGGGGTAAGCAGTTCTTC.

The chain employs TRBV19 and TRBJ2-1; unclear D gene. The CDR3 length is 16 residues. The V end lost 5 bases, the J end lost 0 bases, and 14 bases lay between the germline ends. Looked up from germline, CDR1 is LNHDA and CDR2 is SQIVND (reference sequence). Written as DNA, the CDR3 is TGTGCCAGTAGTGGTTATGGCGGCAGCTCCTACAATGAGCAGTTCTTC. Residues: CASSGYGGSSYNEQFF. Full variable domain (outside the CDR3, taken from reference TRBV19 and TRBJ2-1): DGGITQSPKYLFRKEGQNVTLSCEQNLNHDAMYWYRQDPGQGLRLIYYSQIVNDFQKGDIAEGYSVSREKKESFPLTVTSAQKNPTAFYLCASSGYGGSSYNEQFFGPGTRLTVL.

For this clone: Other nucleotide sequences in the sample specify the same CDR3. The J gene is TRBJ2-7, the V gene TRBV27; tentative D call: TRBD1 (6 bases). V was clipped by 3 bases and J by 0 bases, with 6 bases between them. Germline assignment: CDR1 MNHEY and CDR2 SMNVEV (reference sequence). The CDR3 is 13 residues long. The CDR3 sequence: CASSLDSSYEQYF. CDR3 DNA sequence: TGTGCCAGCAGTTTGGACAGCTCCTACGAGCAGTACTTC.

A note on this clone: The sample carries other DNA sequences with the same CDR3. V is TRBV19 and J is TRBJ1-2, with 8 bases fitting TRBD1. Germline CDR1 reads LNHDA; CDR2 reads SQIVND (reference sequence). The CDR3 runs 13 residues. Trimming at V came to 6 bases and at J to 4 bases, leaving 4 bases not matched to a gene. In DNA, the CDR3 is TGTGCCAGTAGAGACAGGGGACTCTATGGCTACACCTTC. Its protein product is CASRDRGLYGYTF.

The chain's CDR3 is CASSFGGSYNEQFF. The CDR3 DNA is TGTGCCAGCAGCTTCGGGGGCAGCTACAATGAGCAGTTCTTC. The V and J genes are TRBV11-2 and TRBJ2-1, with D possibly being TRBD1 or TRBD2 (6 bases each). The CDR3 totals 14 residues. Trimming cost V 3 bases and J 3 bases, with 9 bases left between them. Germline V gene data show CDR1 as SGHAT and CDR2 as FQNNGV.

This chain joins TRBV18 and TRBJ1-3; D gene unclear. The CDR3 sequence is 16 residues long. Trimming pared 1 base from V and 10 bases from J, leaving 20 bases between. The V gene's germline CDR1 is KGHSH and CDR2 LQKENI. The CDR3 is CASSPHPPGDKRTIYF. CDR3 DNA: TGTGCCAGCTCACCACACCCGCCGGGAGATAAACGGACCATATATTTT.

The chain uses TRBV11-2 and TRBJ1-2, with a weak D call TRBD1 (6 bases). With 3 bases removed from V and 4 bases from J, the gap between germline ends came to 12 bases. CDR3 length: 14 amino acids. The V gene's germline CDR1 is SGHAT and CDR2 FQNNGV. The CDR3 sequence: CASSFLGGGYGYTF. As DNA, the CDR3 is TGTGCCAGCAGCTTTCTTGGGGGCGGCTATGGCTACACCTTC.

V usage is TRBV6-4 and J usage is TRBJ1-5; D is unresolved. V was pared by 2 bases and J by 3 bases, with 5 bases between. CDR1 and CDR2 from the germline V gene are MRHNA and SNTAGT. This CDR3 contains 13 residues. Here the CDR3 reads CASSDQVNQPQHF. The DNA of the CDR3 is TGTGCCAGCAGTGACCAGGTCAATCAGCCCCAGCATTTT.

The rearrangement links TRBV25-1 to TRBJ2-1, with D perhaps matching TRBD2 (5 bases). The CDR3 is made up of 14 amino acids. Trimming cost V 1 base and J 8 bases, with 12 bases left between them. CDR1 and CDR2 from the germline V gene are MGHDK and SYGVNS. The CDR3 DNA reads as TGTGCCAGCAGTGAATGGGAGTCAAGCGATGAGCAGTTCTTC. Translation: CASSEWESSDEQFF.

The V gene is TRBV24-1, the J gene TRBJ2-1; 11 nucleotides match TRBD2. The V gene's germline CDR1 is KGHDR and CDR2 SFDVKD. Unmatched junction bases numbered 11, after V lost 4 bases and J lost 4 bases. The CDR3 has 18 residues. In nucleotides, the CDR3 is TGTGCCACCAGTGACCGTAGCGGGAGGGCCGAAGTGTACAATGAGCAGTTCTTC. It is translated as CATSDRSGRAEVYNEQFF.

This clone appeared once. DNA for the CDR3: TGCAGCGTTATCGGCGACTCCTACGAGCAGTACTTC. Translated, it gives CSVIGDSYEQYF. The rearrangement links TRBV29-1 to TRBJ2-7; D remains ambiguous. Germline loops: CDR1 SQVTM, CDR2 ANQGSEA. The ends were cut back, 5 bases at V and 0 bases at J, with 8 bases in the middle. The CDR3 is 12 residues long.

The chain's CDR3 is CASSVTGVSGNTIYF. CDR3 DNA: TGTGCCAGCAGCGTAACAGGAGTCTCTGGAAACACCATATATTTT. The chain combines TRBV9 with TRBJ1-3; D is possibly TRBD1 (5 bases). The length of the CDR3 is 15 residues. Germline loops: CDR1 SGDLS, CDR2 YYNGEE. With 1 base removed from V and 0 bases from J, the gap between germline ends came to 8 bases.

This sequence joins TRBV3-1 (or the pseudogene TRBV3-2) and TRBJ1-3; TRBD1 is a possible D gene (6 bases). Between the trimmed V and J ends, which lost 1 base and 1 base, there was a span of 11 bases. CDR3 length equals 16 residues. In germline, CDR1 is LGHDT, CDR2 YNNKEL (reference sequence). CDR3 region: CASSQVAGASGNTIYF. DNA of the CDR3: TGTGCCAGCAGCCAAGTGGCAGGGGCATCTGGAAACACCATATATTTT.

This clone showed up just once. The chain couples TRBV6-5 to TRBJ1-1; D is perhaps TRBD1 (5 bases). Trimming removed 0 bases at V and 8 bases at J, with 19 bases between. There are 16 residues in the CDR3. Germline V lookup: CDR1 MNHEY, CDR2 SVGAGI. The CDR3 DNA sequence: TGTGCCAGCAGTTACTCCCCCGGGCCACTGAACAGGGAAGCTTTCTTT. Protein sequence: CASSYSPGPLNREAFF.

This chain's CDR3 is CASSPRDGGNEKLFF. The CDR3 nucleotides read TGTGCCAGCAGCCCGAGGGACGGAGGCAATGAAAAACTGTTTTTT. This chain links TRBV5-4 with TRBJ1-4, with D maybe TRBD1 (5 bases). Per germline, CDR1 SGHNT and CDR2 YYREEE (reference sequence). This CDR3 has 15 amino acids. Trimming stripped 4 bases from V and 5 bases from J, with 15 bases between.

V usage is TRBV4-3 and J usage is TRBJ1-6, with TRBD1 matching 10 bases. CDR3 length: 15 residues. From germline, CDR1 is LGHNA and CDR2 YSLEER. Trimming took 1 base from V and 9 from J; bases not matched to a gene: 3. The CDR3 DNA sequence: TGCGCCAGCAGCCAAGCTTGGACAGGGGGTTCACCCCTCCACTTT. Translated: CASSQAWTGGSPLHF.

This chain links TRBV5-4 with TRBJ2-2; D gene unclear. Germline loops: CDR1 SGHNT, CDR2 YYREEE (reference sequence). This CDR3 is 16 amino acids long. V was trimmed by 0 bases and J by 4 bases, leaving 13 bases between them. CDR3: CASSLGAGSGTGELFF. The CDR3 DNA reads as TGTGCCAGCAGCTTGGGGGCAGGATCTGGCACCGGGGAGCTGTTTTTT.

The genes are TRBV3-1 (or the pseudogene TRBV3-2) and TRBJ1-1; possibly TRBD1 for D (6 bases). V lost 7 bases to trimming and J lost 2 bases, with 11 bases between them. The CDR3 consists of 13 residues. Germline CDR1 LGHDT, CDR2 YNNKEL (reference sequence). The CDR3 DNA follows: TGTGCCAGCAAAGGGGGGGGTAACACTGAAGCTTTCTTT. Translated, it gives CASKGGGNTEAFF.

This chain links TRBV3-1 (or the pseudogene TRBV3-2) with TRBJ2-2; D may correspond to TRBD1 or TRBD2 (6 bases each). Trimming stripped 2 bases from V and 2 bases from J, with 12 bases between. Germline CDR1 is LGHDT and CDR2 is YNNKEL (reference sequence). CDR3 length equals 16 residues. CDR3 in amino acids: CASSQRGGPNTGELFF. The CDR3, as DNA: TGTGCCAGCAGCCAACGAGGGGGGCCTAACACCGGGGAGCTGTTTTTT.

The chain joins TRBV27 to TRBJ1-5; tentative D call: TRBD1 (5 bases). V was shortened by 5 bases and J by 4 bases, with 15 bases between the two germline ends. Germline CDR1 is MNHEY and CDR2 is SMNVEV (reference sequence). The CDR3 runs to 15 residues. For the CDR3, the DNA is TGTGCCAGCAGTGCCGCCGAGGGGATAAATCAGCCCCAGCATTTT. It specifies CASSAAEGINQPQHF.

This chain links TRBV12-3 or TRBV12-4 with TRBJ1-6; TRBD1 aligns across 9 bases. Trimming took 5 bases from V and 9 from J; bases not matched to a gene: 2. This CDR3 has 13 amino acids. DNA for the CDR3: TGTGCCAGCAGTGACAGGGGGGGTTCACCCCTCCACTTT. It translates to CASSDRGGSPLHF.